This record covers a single TCR beta chain. Antigen: not known. The time point: proximal margin of the surgical specimen (macroscopically non-inflamed). Generated by immunoSEQ multiplex PCR, the TCRdb table keeps only in-frame clones and is missing some. Among over 5,000 clones listed, around 86% were seen once. The sample originates from a study of T cell repertoires in ileal Crohn's disease. Turning to the study itself: Surgery for a complication: stricturing in roughly 60%, penetrating in roughly 39%. Per sample, approximately 540 nanograms of biopsy DNA were TCRB immunosequenced. Regarding the study as a whole: Active smokers at surgery had more clonal expansions than non-smokers.

The CDR3 is made up of 13 amino acids. Germline V gene lookup returns CDR1 MNHNY and CDR2 SVGAGI (reference sequence). V lost 2 bases and J lost 3, with 6 bases in between. The sample taken for sequencing was ileal tissue. This rearrangement joins TRBV6-6 to TRBJ2-3; D call uncertain. The clonotype originates from an adult with Crohn's disease. The CDR3: CASSYPETDTQYF. For the CDR3, the DNA is TGTGCCAGCAGTTACCCCGAGACAGATACGCAGTATTTT.